The present TCR beta chain was sequenced within a study of spatial heterogeneity in lung cancer. The time point is: sample taken at primary tumor resection. This clonotype was seen at least ten times. TCRdb called the 5' RACE reads again in MiXCR, with one record for every CDR3 protein. The data contain 45,000 to 55,000 distinct CDR3 sequences, around 5.2% of them singletons. Germline loops: CDR1 SGHRS, CDR2 YFSETQ. This CDR3 contains 15 residues. The ends lost 4 bases at V and 2 bases at J; junction bases unmatched: 5. This clonotype originated in a male donor with early-stage non-small cell lung cancer. The rearrangement links TRBV5-1 to TRBJ2-1, with TRBD2 matching 8 bases. The specimen was PBMCs, collected at surgery. CDR3 in amino acids: CASSRSGTAYNEQFF. The DNA of the CDR3 is TGCGCCAGCAGCCGTAGCGGGACCGCCTACAATGAGCAGTTCTTC.